This T cell receptor (beta chain) was retrieved from a study of response to subunit inactivated influenza vaccine. TCRdb re-called the RT-PCR reads through MiXCR, storing one row per CDR3 protein. The sample has 450,000 to 700,000 distinct CDR3 sequences, around 13% seen once; the top ten hold around 10%. To note about this clonotype: The antigen is undetermined.

Study results and caveats: The authors suggested that every seasonal influenza vaccination recruits few new T cells.

The V gene's germline CDR1 is SGDLS and CDR2 YYNGEE. CDR3 size: 16 residues. V lost 3 bases to trimming and J lost 4 bases; unmatched junction nucleotides: 11. This material consisted of PBMCs from blood, taken roughly 13 days after vaccination. This receptor was obtained from a man aged 50-59 years who received an inactivated influenza vaccine. This chain joins TRBV9 and TRBJ2-5; TRBD1 matches at 8 bases. CDR3 protein: CASSAHDRGWAETQYF. CDR3 in DNA: TGTGCCAGCAGCGCCCACGACAGGGGATGGGCAGAGACCCAGTACTTC.